These 32 T cell receptor beta chains were sequenced from one sample in a study of CD8 T cells in ankylosing spondylitis. For these TCRs, the target antigens are not known. TCRdb reprocessed the 5' RACE reads via MiXCR and lists one record per CDR3 protein. Of about 800,000 distinct CDR3 sequences listed, approximately 10% are singletons. Points from the study as a whole: Ankylosing spondylitis blood appeared to carry a characteristic TCR beta motif of under ten highly homologous variants.

Sequencing input: blood, either unsorted or a sorted T cell fraction (not recorded which). The origin of the receptors is a male donor with ankylosing spondylitis.

This clonotype was counted only a few times. The chain has TRBV7-2 and TRBJ2-5, with D hard to call. V lost 2 bases and J 5 bases, leaving 9 bases between the germline ends. From germline, CDR1 is SGHTA and CDR2 FQGNSA. The CDR3 is made up of 13 amino acids. CDR3 region: CASSLQPAETQYF. The CDR3 coding sequence is TGTGCCAGCAGCTTACAACCAGCGGAGACCCAGTACTTC. The whole variable domain, remainder taken from reference TRBV7-2 and TRBJ2-5, is GAGVSQSPSNKVTEKGKDVELRCDPISGHTALYWYRQSLGQGLEFLIYFQGNSAPDKSGLPSDRFSAERTGGSVSTLTIQRTQQEDSAVYLCASSLQPAETQYFGPGTRLLVL.

This clonotype was detected many times. This chain joins TRBV20-1 and TRBJ1-1, with D possibly being TRBD1 (5 bases). V lost 3 bases, J lost 2 bases, and 10 bases lay in between. Germline CDR1 reads DFQATT; CDR2 reads SNEGSKA (reference sequence). The CDR3 sequence is 13 residues long. The CDR3 sequence is CSARQGTNTEAFF. DNA for the CDR3: TGCAGTGCTAGGCAGGGAACTAACACTGAAGCTTTCTTT.

This clonotype has a count of ten or more. V gene TRBV5-1 combines with J gene TRBJ2-7, with a tentative D call TRBD2 (8 bases). The length of the CDR3 is 14 residues. Germline CDR1 is SGHRS and CDR2 is YFSETQ. The germline V and J ends were trimmed by 3 bases and 5 bases, with 15 bases remaining between them. CDR3 DNA sequence: TGCGCCAGCAGCTCACAGGGGCGGGGGGACGAGCAGTACTTC. It yields the protein CASSSQGRGDEQYF.

V usage is TRBV20-1 and J usage is TRBJ2-3, with unresolved D. CDR1 and CDR2 from the germline V gene are DFQATT and SNEGSKA (reference sequence). The CDR3 extends over 14 amino acids. V lost 3 bases and J 0 bases, leaving 10 bases between the germline ends. The CDR3 reads CSASVTGSTDTQYF. The DNA of the CDR3 is TGCAGTGCTAGTGTGACTGGCAGCACAGATACGCAGTATTTT.

In this sample, this clonotype turned up a few times. The chain joins TRBV20-1 to TRBJ1-4, with D perhaps matching TRBD1 (6 bases). The V gene's germline CDR1 is DFQATT and CDR2 SNEGSKA (reference sequence). The CDR3 runs 15 residues. V was pared by 2 bases and J by 4 bases, with 14 bases between. CDR3 residues: CSARLVTGYNEKLFF. The CDR3 nucleotides read TGCAGTGCTAGATTAGTTACAGGGTATAATGAAAAACTGTTTTTT.

Many counts were recorded for this clonotype. The rearrangement links TRBV29-1 to TRBJ2-7, with 7 nucleotides matching TRBD1. CDR3 length: 12 amino acids. V shed 6 bases and J 3 bases; nucleotides not matched to a gene: 5. Per germline, CDR1 SQVTM and CDR2 ANQGSEA. The chain's CDR3 is CSVKRDSYEQYF. CDR3 DNA: TGCAGCGTGAAAAGGGACAGCTACGAGCAGTACTTC.

This clonotype was seen only a few times. The rearrangement uses TRBV7-9 and TRBJ2-5; D is possibly TRBD2 (7 bases). The CDR3 covers 15 residues. Germline V gene lookup returns CDR1 SEHNR and CDR2 FQNEAQ (reference sequence). V was shortened by 3 bases and J by 5 bases, with 16 bases between the two germline ends. This CDR3 reads CASSFGGGGLETQYF. The CDR3 region has the DNA TGTGCCAGCAGCTTCGGCGGGGGCGGTTTGGAGACCCAGTACTTC.

The sample holds a few counts of this clonotype. The V call is TRBV7-9, the J call TRBJ2-3; D is perhaps TRBD2 (6 bases). The germline gives CDR1 SEHNR, CDR2 FQNEAQ (reference sequence). This CDR3 spans 15 amino acids. V was clipped by 3 bases and J by 0 bases, with 10 bases between them. The CDR3 DNA sequence: TGTGCCAGCAGCTTGGCTAGCGCTAGCACAGATACGCAGTATTTT. Protein: CASSLASASTDTQYF.

This chain joins TRBV29-1 and TRBJ1-2; 7 nucleotides agree with TRBD1. Germline V gene data show CDR1 as SQVTM and CDR2 as ANQGSEA. Germline trimming cut 5 bases from V and 0 bases from J; bases unmatched to any gene: 3. The CDR3 sequence is 13 residues long. Here the CDR3 DNA reads TGCAGCGTTTCCGGGACAGCTAACTATGGCTACACCTTC. Translating it yields CSVSGTANYGYTF.

This chain uses TRBV5-1 with TRBJ2-5; 8 bases align to TRBD1. The V segment lost 6 bases and the J segment 4 bases; nucleotides outside the gene matches: 11. CDR3 length: 15 amino acids. Germline lookup yields CDR1 SGHRS and CDR2 YFSETQ. The CDR3 region is CASNFMHGTGETQYF. The CDR3 DNA reads as TGCGCCAGCAACTTTATGCATGGGACAGGAGAGACCCAGTACTTC.

The chain couples TRBV7-2 to TRBJ1-5; 7 nucleotides align to TRBD1. J lost 9 bases, V lost 10 bases, and 12 bases had no gene match. CDR3 size: 13 residues. The germline CDR1 and CDR2 sequences are SGHTA and FQGNSA. In DNA, the CDR3 is TGTGCCAATAACCCGGGACAGCGAAGGCCCCAGCATTTT. Amino acids: CANNPGQRRPQHF.

This clonotype has a handful of counts. The V and J genes are TRBV11-1 and TRBJ1-4; D gene uncertain. Germline V gene sequence: CDR1 SGHAT, CDR2 FQDESV (reference sequence). Trimming removed 2 bases from V and 7 bases from J, with 8 bases in between. The CDR3 is 13 amino acids. The CDR3 loop is CASSLLVGEKLFF. CDR3 coding DNA: TGTGCCAGCAGCTTACTTGTCGGTGAAAAACTGTTTTTT.

This clonotype was seen a few times. This rearrangement joins TRBV4-3 to TRBJ1-2; TRBD1 might be the D (5 bases). Germline V CDR1 and CDR2: LGHNA, YSLEER. V was pared by 0 bases and J by 4 bases, with 12 bases between. The CDR3 totals 15 residues. CDR3 bases: TGCGCCAGCAGCCAAGATGGGACGCTAGGCTATGGCTACACCTTC. It encodes CASSQDGTLGYGYTF.

This clonotype was detected a few times. V usage is TRBV6-2 or TRBV6-3 and J usage is TRBJ1-5; D remains unclear. There are 14 residues in the CDR3. CDR1 is MNHEY, CDR2 SVGEGT, per germline. Trimming removed 2 bases at V and 3 bases at J, with 8 bases between. This chain's CDR3 is CASSYPGTNQPQHF. Written as DNA, the CDR3 is TGTGCCAGCAGTTACCCCGGCACCAATCAGCCCCAGCATTTT.

This clonotype was counted a few times. The chain uses TRBV29-1 and TRBJ1-2, with 8 positions matching TRBD1. This CDR3 comprises 11 residues. CDR1 is SQVTM and CDR2 is ANQGSEA in the germline V gene. V gave up 5 bases and J gave up 8 bases; unmatched junction bases: 4. CDR3 in DNA: TGCAGCGTTAGGGGACAGGACGGCTACACCTTC. It specifies CSVRGQDGYTF.

This clonotype occurred many times. This chain joins TRBV20-1 and TRBJ2-1, with TRBD2 matching over 8 bases. Trimming took 2 bases from V and 10 from J; bases not matched to a gene: 7. Per germline, CDR1 DFQATT and CDR2 SNEGSKA (reference sequence). This CDR3 has 13 residues. CDR3 nucleotide sequence: TGCAGTGCTAGAACAACCTTAGCGGGAGAGCAGTTCTTC. Its translation: CSARTTLAGEQFF.

This clonotype was counted many times. This chain uses TRBV5-5 with TRBJ2-7; TRBD1 matches 8 bases. After removal of 2 bases from V and 6 bases from J, the junction contained 13 bases not matched to a gene. Germline CDR1 and CDR2: SGHKS and YYEKEE (reference sequence). This CDR3 is 16 amino acids long. DNA for the CDR3: TGTGCCAGCAGCTTAGATACGTGGACAGGGTATCGCGAGCAGTACTTC. This sequence encodes CASSLDTWTGYREQYF.

This clonotype turned up a few times. The genes are TRBV6-1 and TRBJ2-3; the match to TRBD1 covers 9 bases. The CDR3 is 16 residues long. V shed 6 bases, J shed 6 bases, and the junction held 13 bases outside the gene matches. Per the germline V gene, CDR1 is MNHNS and CDR2 is SASEGT. The CDR3 region has the DNA TGTGCCAGCAGCCAACAGGGGGCGTCATCGGGGGATACGCAGTATTTT. As protein: CASSQQGASSGDTQYF.

This clonotype was counted between two and nine times. This sequence joins TRBV18 and TRBJ1-1; unclear D gene. Trimming stripped 2 bases from V and 4 bases from J, with 17 bases between. The CDR3 is made up of 16 amino acids. The germline V gene encodes CDR1 KGHSH and CDR2 LQKENI. The CDR3, as DNA: TGTGCCAGCTCACCAAGGAACACCCAGACGGGCACTGAAGCTTTCTTT. It translates to CASSPRNTQTGTEAFF.

This clonotype was recorded many times. The gene calls are TRBV7-9 and TRBJ1-1; D not certain. The CDR3 loop spans 15 amino acids. The germline V gene encodes CDR1 SEHNR and CDR2 FQNEAQ (reference sequence). Trimming removed 5 bases from V and 1 base from J, with 14 bases in between. CDR3 residues: CASSRVEFENTEAFF. The CDR3 nucleotides are TGTGCCAGCAGCCGTGTAGAGTTCGAGAACACTGAAGCTTTCTTT.

This clonotype was detected many times. The chain has TRBV7-2 and TRBJ1-3, with D possibly TRBD1 on 5 matching bases. This CDR3 comprises 14 residues. The ends were cut back, 1 base at V and 4 bases at J, with 8 bases in the middle. Germline V gives CDR1 SGHTA, CDR2 FQGNSA. In nucleotides, the CDR3 is TGTGCCAGCAGCTTAGGGCAGGGAGGAAACACCATATATTTT. Translated, it gives CASSLGQGGNTIYF. Full variable domain (remainder filled in from reference TRBV7-2 and TRBJ1-3): GAGVSQSPSNKVTEKGKDVELRCDPISGHTALYWYRQSLGQGLEFLIYFQGNSAPDKSGLPSDRFSAERTGGSVSTLTIQRTQQEDSAVYLCASSLGQGGNTIYFGEGSWLTVV.

The V gene is TRBV20-1, the J gene TRBJ2-1; no clear D gene. Germline V gene lookup returns CDR1 DFQATT and CDR2 SNEGSKA (reference sequence). V lost 1 base and J 4 bases, leaving 14 bases between the germline ends. CDR3 size: 15 residues. The CDR3 nucleotides read TGCAGTGCTAGAGCGACCTTACACTCGTACAATGAGCAGTTCTTC. Protein sequence: CSARATLHSYNEQFF.

This clonotype has at least ten counts. The chain employs TRBV4-3 and TRBJ2-3; TRBD2 might be the D (6 bases). V was shortened by 1 base and J by 1 base, with 6 bases between the two germline ends. The CDR3 runs 14 residues. Germline V gene lookup returns CDR1 LGHNA and CDR2 YSLEER. CDR3 DNA: TGCGCCAGCAGCCAAGGGGGGGGCACAGATACGCAGTATTTT. Translating gives CASSQGGGTDTQYF.

The chain combines TRBV7-2 with TRBJ2-3; 7 positions match TRBD1. V shed 5 bases and J 4 bases; nucleotides not matched to a gene: 6. The germline CDR1 and CDR2 sequences are SGHTA and FQGNSA. The CDR3 is 14 amino acids. DNA of the CDR3: TGTGCCAGCAGCGCGACAGGGTCTTCAGATACGCAGTATTTT. Protein: CASSATGSSDTQYF.

V gene TRBV9 combines with J gene TRBJ1-1, with no clear D. V dropped 0 bases and J dropped 0 bases, with 6 bases sitting between them. CDR3 length equals 14 residues. Germline CDR1 reads SGDLS; CDR2 reads YYNGEE. The CDR3 region has the DNA TGTGCCAGCAGCGTAGAAGCCATGAACACTGAAGCTTTCTTT. Translating gives CASSVEAMNTEAFF.

V usage is TRBV12-3 or TRBV12-4 and J usage is TRBJ1-6, with TRBD1 matching 9 bases. The CDR3 is 15 amino acids. Trimming removed 3 bases from V and 7 bases from J; junction bases left unmatched: 4. CDR3 region: CASSFSGTGNSPLHF. In DNA, the CDR3 is TGTGCCAGCAGTTTCTCCGGGACAGGGAATTCACCCCTCCACTTT.

The gene calls are TRBV20-1 and TRBJ2-3, with a weak D call TRBD2 (6 bases). This CDR3 spans 14 amino acids. V lost 0 bases and J lost 4, with 11 bases in between. Germline CDR1 and CDR2: DFQATT and SNEGSKA (reference sequence). The chain's CDR3 is CSAREAGWADTQYF. In nucleotides, the CDR3 is TGCAGTGCTAGAGAGGCGGGGTGGGCAGATACGCAGTATTTT.

The chain uses TRBV29-1 and TRBJ2-7; maybe TRBD1 (5 bases). V was cut by 5 bases and J by 3 bases, with 14 bases left in between. The V gene's germline CDR1 is SQVTM and CDR2 ANQGSEA. The CDR3 runs to 13 residues. The CDR3 sequence: CSVKTVQVYEQYF. The CDR3 coding sequence is TGCAGCGTTAAGACAGTGCAGGTCTACGAGCAGTACTTC.

This clonotype appeared many times. The chain combines TRBV7-2 with TRBJ2-1; 12 nucleotides align to TRBD2. The CDR3 is 17 amino acids. V dropped 4 bases and J dropped 7; count of bases not matched to a gene: 11. CDR1 SGHTA and CDR2 FQGNSA come from the germline V gene. CDR3 in amino acids: CASSSHLTSGRRNEQFF. In DNA form, the CDR3 reads TGTGCCAGCAGCTCTCACTTGACTAGCGGGAGAAGGAATGAGCAGTTCTTC.

This clonotype was picked up many times. Germline is not matched at one junction end, which may reflect a read error. This chain joins TRBV5-1 and TRBJ2-1; 9 bases fit TRBD2. Per the germline V gene, CDR1 is SGHRS and CDR2 is YFSETQ. This CDR3 region has 15 residues. CDR3 DNA sequence: TGTGCCAGCAGCTTAGCGGGGGCCTCCTACAATGAGCAGTTCTTC. It translates to CASSLAGASYNEQFF.

This clonotype has a count of ten or more. The V and J genes are TRBV4-3 and TRBJ2-4; 7 bases fit TRBD2. From germline, CDR1 is LGHNA and CDR2 YSLEER. V gave up 7 bases and J gave up 1 base; unmatched junction bases: 4. CDR3 length: 14 amino acids. CDR3 sequence: CASTQTSAKNIQYF. The DNA of the CDR3 is TGCGCCAGCACCCAGACTAGCGCCAAAAACATTCAGTACTTC.

This clonotype was detected a few times. V is TRBV4-2 and J is TRBJ2-5, with a possible D match to TRBD1 (6 bases). The V end was cut by 3 bases, the J end by 0 bases, with 8 bases between. In germline, CDR1 is LGHNA, CDR2 YNFKEQ. The CDR3 is 14 amino acids. The CDR3 sequence is CASSHGQHQETQYF. CDR3 DNA sequence: TGTGCCAGCAGCCATGGACAGCACCAAGAGACCCAGTACTTC.